Below are 23 T cell receptor beta chains sequenced from a single sample in a study of blood T cell repertoires in COVID-19. Sequencing was performed with immunoSEQ multiplex PCR; in TCRdb, only in-frame clones are kept and a portion is missing. The sample consists of a few hundred thousand clones, around 82% of them appearing once. Sequencing was done on a sample of peripheral blood. These receptors were obtained from a woman under 30 with acute or convalescent COVID-19.

J is TRBJ2-1 and V is TRBV6-2 or TRBV6-3; 11 bases agree with TRBD2. V gave up 3 bases and J gave up 0 bases; unmatched junction bases: 10. From germline, CDR1 is MNHEY and CDR2 SVGEGT. The CDR3 sequence is 19 residues long. The chain's CDR3 is CASSYWIAGGGSSYNEQFF. CDR3 DNA: TGTGCCAGCAGTTATTGGATAGCGGGAGGGGGGAGCTCCTACAATGAGCAGTTCTTC.

The rearrangement joins TRBV28 to TRBJ2-7; D is perhaps TRBD2 (5 bases). The CDR3 is 11 amino acids. The germline gives CDR1 MDHEN, CDR2 SYDVKM. V lost 2 bases, J lost 7 bases, and 6 bases lay in between. The chain's CDR3 is CASSLLAEQYF. The CDR3 bases are TGTGCCAGCAGTTTACTAGCAGAGCAGTACTTC.

The chain uses TRBV24-1 and TRBJ2-7; the match to TRBD1 covers 8 bases. This CDR3 spans 15 amino acids. Trimming at V came to 4 bases and at J to 2 bases, leaving 6 bases not matched to a gene. Germline assignment: CDR1 KGHDR and CDR2 SFDVKD. The CDR3 DNA reads TGTGCCACCAGTGACCCCCGGGACAGGACCTACGAGCAGTACTTC. It yields the protein CATSDPRDRTYEQYF.

There are a few counts of this clone. This chain connects TRBV28 to TRBJ2-1; D call uncertain. The CDR3 runs to 13 residues. In germline, CDR1 is MDHEN, CDR2 SYDVKM. V lost 3 bases and J lost 1, with 4 bases in between. The CDR3 reads CASSFSSYNEQFF. The CDR3 DNA follows: TGTGCCAGCAGTTTTAGTTCCTACAATGAGCAGTTCTTC.

This chain connects TRBV5-6 to TRBJ2-3; D unclear. This CDR3 contains 15 residues. V was trimmed by 2 bases and J by 4 bases, leaving 14 bases between them. CDR1 SGHDT and CDR2 YYEEEE come from the germline V gene. As DNA, the CDR3 is TGTGCCAGCAGCTTCATGCGGTTCGGAGCAGATACGCAGTATTTT. Translated, it gives CASSFMRFGADTQYF.

The V gene is TRBV2, the J gene TRBJ2-7, with D perhaps matching TRBD2 (7 bases). Deletions cut 2 bases from V and 0 bases from J, with 17 bases between. Germline V CDR1 and CDR2: SNHLY, FYNNEI. The CDR3 spans 17 residues. The CDR3 sequence is CASSENPGGHRSYEQYF. The CDR3 DNA reads TGTGCCAGCAGTGAAAATCCGGGGGGCCACCGCTCCTACGAGCAGTACTTC. Full variable domain (remainder filled in from reference TRBV2 and TRBJ2-7): EPEVTQTPSHQVTQMGQEVILRCVPISNHLYFYWYRQILGQKVEFLVSFYNNEISEKSEIFDDQFSVERPDGSNFTLKIRSTKLEDSAMYFCASSENPGGHRSYEQYFGPGTRLTVT.

This clone turned up a few times. The V gene is TRBV5-1, the J gene TRBJ2-5, with TRBD2 matching over 10 bases. The CDR3 is made up of 19 amino acids. Germline V lookup: CDR1 SGHRS, CDR2 YFSETQ. The J segment lost 1 base and the V segment lost 1 base, leaving 13 bases of the junction unmatched. This CDR3 is CASSLPSGGGNVIQETQYF. The DNA of the CDR3 is TGCGCCAGCAGCTTGCCTAGCGGGGGAGGTAATGTGATCCAAGAGACCCAGTACTTC.

The V gene is TRBV30, the J gene TRBJ2-7; 8 positions match TRBD1. The CDR3 length is 12 residues. With V trimmed by 5 bases and J by 2 bases, 2 bases remained unmatched. CDR1 and CDR2 from the germline V gene are GTSNPN and SVGIG (reference sequence). CDR3: CAWLQGAYEQYF. The CDR3, as DNA: TGTGCCTGGTTACAGGGGGCCTACGAGCAGTACTTC.

The rearrangement joins TRBV13 to TRBJ2-7, with D hard to call. This CDR3 has 14 amino acids. The ends were cut back, 5 bases at V and 0 bases at J, with 11 bases in the middle. Germline V gene lookup returns CDR1 PRHDT and CDR2 FYEKMQ (reference sequence). The CDR3 region is CASSQTESSYEQYF. The DNA for the CDR3 is TGTGCCAGCAGCCAAACAGAGAGCTCCTACGAGCAGTACTTC.

This rearrangement joins TRBV18 to TRBJ2-5, with unresolved D. Trimming pared 0 bases from V and 1 base from J, leaving 6 bases between. The germline gives CDR1 KGHSH, CDR2 LQKENI. The CDR3 contains 14 residues. CDR3 in DNA: TGTGCCAGCTCACCACCGCCGGTCCAAGAGACCCAGTACTTC. It specifies CASSPPPVQETQYF.

This clone was counted only a few times. The chain employs TRBV28 and TRBJ2-2, with 10 bases identical to TRBD2. V gave up 7 bases and J gave up 7 bases; unmatched junction bases: 9. Germline V gene data show CDR1 as MDHEN and CDR2 as SYDVKM. This CDR3 region has 15 residues. CDR3 protein: CASTSLAGDVGELFF. The CDR3 DNA is TGTGCCAGCACCTCCCTAGCGGGAGATGTCGGGGAGCTGTTTTTT.

In its sample, this clone was seen once. CDR3 in DNA: TGTGCCAGCAACGGGGGAGGGACCTATGGCTACACCTTC. This encodes CASNGGGTYGYTF. V is TRBV2 and J is TRBJ1-2, with a tentative D call TRBD1 (5 bases). The CDR3 extends over 13 amino acids. Germline lookup yields CDR1 SNHLY and CDR2 FYNNEI. Trimming took 7 bases from V and 4 from J, leaving 13 bases between them.

On this clone: Other DNA sequences in the same sample also yield this CDR3. This rearrangement joins TRBV5-1 to TRBJ1-2, with D possibly being TRBD1 (5 bases). Trimming removed 3 bases at V and 4 bases at J, with 13 bases between. Germline values: CDR1 SGHRS, CDR2 YFSETQ. This CDR3 spans 14 amino acids. The CDR3 DNA sequence: TGCGCCAGCAGCTCACAAACCGGGGGCTATGGCTACACCTTC. It is translated as CASSSQTGGYGYTF.

This sequence joins TRBV5-5 and TRBJ1-4, with D possibly TRBD1 on 6 matching bases. This CDR3 has 18 residues. Per germline, CDR1 SGHKS and CDR2 YYEKEE (reference sequence). With 3 bases removed from V and 3 bases from J, the gap between germline ends came to 21 bases. CDR3 amino acids: CASSYTGFLLTANEKLFF. CDR3 in DNA: TGTGCCAGCAGCTATACAGGGTTTTTATTGACCGCTAATGAAAAACTGTTTTTT.

The chain has TRBV3-1 (or the pseudogene TRBV3-2) and TRBJ2-5; TRBD2 agrees at 7 bases. Germline-derived CDR1 and CDR2 are LGHDT and YNNKEL (reference sequence). Losses at the gene ends were 4 bases for V and 9 bases for J; bases not matched to a gene: 23. The CDR3 runs to 18 residues. This CDR3 is CASSPFPGGLPAGRAQYF. CDR3 in DNA: TGTGCCAGCAGCCCATTTCCGGGAGGACTACCCGCCGGTAGGGCCCAGTACTTC.

The rearrangement joins TRBV12-3 or TRBV12-4 to TRBJ2-7; possibly TRBD1 for D (6 bases). Trimming left V 7 bases short and J 1 base short, with 11 bases between. The CDR3 contains 13 residues. The chain's CDR3 is CASTPTGSYEQYF. The CDR3 nucleotides read TGTGCCAGCACTCCGACAGGATCCTACGAGCAGTACTTC.

This chain uses TRBV4-3 with TRBJ1-2; no firm D call. The CDR3 totals 12 residues. The V gene lost 1 base and the J gene lost 13 bases, with 13 bases spanning the gap. Germline V gene sequence: CDR1 LGHNA, CDR2 YSLEER. The CDR3: CASSQVDAGVTF. CDR3 DNA sequence: TGCGCCAGCAGCCAAGTTGATGCCGGGGTCACCTTC.

The table lists this clone with a count of one. The V gene is TRBV19, the J gene TRBJ2-1; 10 bases are a match to TRBD2. Trimming removed 4 bases from V and 1 base from J; junction bases left unmatched: 4. Germline V CDR1 and CDR2: LNHDA, SQIVND (reference sequence). The CDR3 covers 16 residues. For the CDR3, the DNA is TGTGCCAGTAGTAAAAATAGCGGGAGGTCCTACAATGAGCAGTTCTTC. Translated: CASSKNSGRSYNEQFF.

J is TRBJ1-4 and V is TRBV4-3, with D unresolved. CDR3 length equals 14 residues. Germline CDR1 LGHNA, CDR2 YSLEER. Trimming stripped 1 base from V and 6 bases from J, with 9 bases between. The chain's CDR3 is CASSQVRRDEKLFF. CDR3 sequence (DNA): TGCGCCAGCAGCCAAGTCCGGAGGGATGAAAAACTGTTTTTT.

V is TRBV10-3 and J is TRBJ1-2, with 11 bases that match TRBD1. J lost 1 base, V lost 3 bases, and 7 bases had no gene match. CDR1 ENHRY and CDR2 SYGVKD come from the germline V gene. The CDR3 runs to 17 residues. CDR3 nucleotide sequence: TGTGCCATCAGTGACCGGACAGGGGGCGCCGTTAACTATGGCTACACCTTC. This sequence encodes CAISDRTGGAVNYGYTF.

The V and J genes are TRBV5-6 and TRBJ2-2; TRBD2 might be the D (5 bases). This CDR3 has 13 amino acids. The germline gives CDR1 SGHDT, CDR2 YYEEEE. Trimming removed 5 bases at V and 3 bases at J, with 8 bases between. The DNA of the CDR3 is TGTGCCAGCAGTATCGGGGACACCGGGGAGCTGTTTTTT. This gives the protein CASSIGDTGELFF.

The chain carries TRBV3-1 (or the pseudogene TRBV3-2) and TRBJ2-3; maybe TRBD1 (6 bases). Trimming shortened V by 4 bases and J by 2 bases, and 10 bases separated the two germline ends. Germline V gene data show CDR1 as LGHDT and CDR2 as YNNKEL (reference sequence). CDR3 size: 14 residues. The CDR3 sequence is CASSPGQDTDTQYF. The CDR3 region has the DNA TGTGCCAGCAGCCCGGGACAAGACACAGATACGCAGTATTTT.

The V call is TRBV19, the J call TRBJ1-1; no clear D. CDR3 length: 13 residues. Per the germline V gene, CDR1 is LNHDA and CDR2 is SQIVND (reference sequence). V lost 3 bases, J lost 1 base, and 6 bases lay in between. The CDR3 here is CASSMDWNTEAFF. The CDR3 DNA reads TGTGCCAGTAGTATGGACTGGAACACTGAAGCTTTCTTT. The full variable domain, its missing parts supplied by reference TRBV19 and TRBJ1-1, is DGGITQSPKYLFRKEGQNVTLSCEQNLNHDAMYWYRQDPGQGLRLIYYSQIVNDFQKGDIAEGYSVSREKKESFPLTVTSAQKNPTAFYLCASSMDWNTEAFFGQGTRLTVV.